The 28 T cell receptor beta chains below were found in one sample sequenced in a study of blood T cell repertoires in COVID-19. Repertoires were generated with immunoSEQ multiplex PCR, while TCRdb's copy carries only in-frame clones and drops some. The sample records just over 95,000 clones, approximately 81% being singletons. The sample consisted of peripheral blood. These receptors originate from a man aged 55 to 70 with acute or convalescent COVID-19.

The rearrangement links TRBV5-1 to TRBJ2-3; tentative D call: TRBD1 (6 bases). The V end was cut by 4 bases, the J end by 2 bases, with 14 bases between. Germline V gene lookup returns CDR1 SGHRS and CDR2 YFSETQ. The CDR3 loop spans 15 amino acids. As DNA, the CDR3 is TGCGCCAGCAGCCCCCTGACAGGAATCACAGATACGCAGTATTTT. Its translation is CASSPLTGITDTQYF.

The rearrangement joins TRBV21-1 to TRBJ2-6; TRBD1 reflects the table's D call only, with no check against the DNA. TRBV21-1 is a pseudogene. CDR3 size: 18 residues. CDR3 sequence (DNA): TGTGCCAGCAGGGCTAAAGGGACAGGGGTAACTGGGGCCAACGTCCTGACTTTC. This gives the protein CASRAKGTGVTGANVLTF.

V usage is TRBV19 and J usage is TRBJ1-5; a possible D gene is TRBD1 (6 bases). The CDR3 sequence is 13 residues long. Germline V lookup: CDR1 LNHDA, CDR2 SQIVND (reference sequence). V was trimmed by 4 bases and J by 8 bases, leaving 12 bases between them. CDR3 nucleotides: TGTGCCAGTAGTAGGGGGCCAGAAGAGCCCCAGCATTTT. Protein: CASSRGPEEPQHF.

The rearrangement links TRBV4-2 to TRBJ2-4; 10 bases line up with TRBD1. Germline CDR1 reads LGHNA; CDR2 reads YNFKEQ. CDR3 size: 13 residues. The J segment lost 8 bases and the V segment lost 4 bases, leaving 2 bases of the junction unmatched. In nucleotides, the CDR3 is TGTGCCAGCAGCCGGGGGACAGGGGACATTCAGTACTTC. The encoded protein is CASSRGTGDIQYF.

The chain uses TRBV6-1 and TRBJ1-1; D is possibly TRBD1 (5 bases). The CDR3 runs to 11 residues. Germline CDR1 reads MNHNS; CDR2 reads SASEGT. The germline V and J ends were trimmed by 5 bases and 7 bases, with 8 bases remaining between them. The chain's CDR3 is CASSQDIEAFF. CDR3 DNA sequence: TGTGCCAGCAGTCAGGACATTGAAGCTTTCTTT.

The chain joins TRBV30 to TRBJ1-2, with 9 bases fitting TRBD1. The trim removed 5 bases at V and 7 bases at J, leaving 5 bases unmatched. This CDR3 comprises 12 residues. Germline V lookup: CDR1 GTSNPN, CDR2 SVGIG (reference sequence). CDR3 in amino acids: CAWLTGGGGYTF. CDR3 bases: TGTGCCTGGTTGACAGGGGGAGGTGGCTACACCTTC.

V and J are TRBV2 and TRBJ2-6, with 8 bases that match TRBD1. CDR3 length: 14 amino acids. V lost 9 bases to trimming and J lost 4 bases; unmatched junction nucleotides: 5. Germline CDR1 SNHLY, CDR2 FYNNEI. The CDR3 protein is CARWTGNGANVLTF. The CDR3, as DNA: TGTGCCAGATGGACAGGGAACGGGGCCAACGTCCTGACTTTC. The complete variable domain, with remaining parts taken from reference TRBV2 and TRBJ2-6, reads EPEVTQTPSHQVTQMGQEVILRCVPISNHLYFYWYRQILGQKVEFLVSFYNNEISEKSEIFDDQFSVERPDGSNFTLKIRSTKLEDSAMYFCARWTGNGANVLTFGAGSRLTVL.

This chain connects TRBV2 to TRBJ2-5; 7 nucleotides align to TRBD2. CDR3 size: 14 residues. Trimming took 2 bases from V and 5 from J; bases not matched to a gene: 5. Germline loops: CDR1 SNHLY, CDR2 FYNNEI. CDR3 amino acids: CASSESGDSETQYF. DNA of the CDR3: TGTGCCAGCAGTGAAAGCGGGGATTCGGAGACCCAGTACTTC.

The chain recombines TRBV24-1 with TRBJ1-5; 7 positions agree with TRBD1. The CDR3 extends over 17 amino acids. V lost 3 bases, J lost 5 bases, and 12 bases stayed unmatched. The germline CDR1 and CDR2 sequences are KGHDR and SFDVKD. CDR3 sequence (DNA): TGTGCCACCAGTGATGTCCCCGGGACAGCCGATTATCAGCCCCAGCATTTT. It is translated as CATSDVPGTADYQPQHF.

The rearrangement uses TRBV7-2 and TRBJ1-4; 8 positions match TRBD1. This CDR3 contains 14 residues. V trimming: 5 bases; J trimming: 9 bases; junction bases outside the gene matches: 8. Per germline, CDR1 SGHTA and CDR2 FQGNSA. This chain's CDR3 is CASSPGGARKKLFF. In DNA, the CDR3 is TGTGCCAGCAGCCCAGGGGGCGCAAGGAAAAAACTGTTTTTT.

V gene TRBV9 combines with J gene TRBJ2-1, with 10 bases identical to TRBD2. This CDR3 comprises 16 residues. Trimming removed 0 bases from V and 8 bases from J; junction bases left unmatched: 8. Germline V gene lookup returns CDR1 SGDLS and CDR2 YYNGEE. DNA of the CDR3: TGTGCCAGCAGCGTAGAAGGCAGCGGGGGGGCGGATGAGCAGTTCTTC. Amino acid sequence: CASSVEGSGGADEQFF. Combining the CDR3 with reference TRBV9 and TRBJ2-1 gives the whole variable domain DSGVTQTPKHLITATGQRVTLRCSPRSGDLSVYWYQQSLDQGLQFLIQYYNGEERAKGNILERFSAQQFPDLHSELNLSSLELGDSALYFCASSVEGSGGADEQFFGPGTRLTVL.

The rearrangement links TRBV6-1 to TRBJ1-5; no firm D call. Germline values: CDR1 MNHNS, CDR2 SASEGT. Trimming removed 4 bases from V and 1 base from J, with 23 bases in between. This CDR3 region has 19 residues. This CDR3 is CASSGKKETGSESNQPQHF. The CDR3 DNA follows: TGTGCCAGCAGTGGAAAGAAAGAAACGGGGTCTGAAAGCAATCAGCCCCAGCATTTT.

In this sample, this clone turned up a few times. V usage is TRBV10-3 and J usage is TRBJ2-7, with TRBD2 matching 9 bases. The CDR3 extends over 14 amino acids. The V gene end was trimmed by 2 bases and the J gene end by 6 bases; junction bases not matched to a gene: 5. Germline V gives CDR1 ENHRY, CDR2 SYGVKD. The CDR3 DNA is TGTGCCATCAGTGAGGGGGGACTAGCCTCCGAGCAGTACGTC. It specifies CAISEGGLASEQYV.

The rearrangement joins TRBV6-2 or TRBV6-3 to TRBJ1-2; D not certain. The CDR3 is 13 amino acids. Deletions cut 2 bases from V and 3 bases from J, with 7 bases between. CDR1 and CDR2 (germline): MNHEY, SVGEGT. CDR3 nucleotide sequence: TGTGCCAGCAGTTACGGTCAGTACTATGGCTACACCTTC. Its translation: CASSYGQYYGYTF.

The chain recombines TRBV7-9 with TRBJ1-2; TRBD1 matches at 11 bases. The germline CDR1 and CDR2 sequences are SEHNR and FQNEAQ (reference sequence). The CDR3 loop spans 15 amino acids. With 4 bases clipped from V and 4 bases from J, the junction kept 5 bases outside the gene matches. The CDR3 reads CASSSGTGGSYGYTF. The CDR3 bases are TGTGCCAGCAGCTCCGGGACAGGGGGATCCTATGGCTACACCTTC.

This sequence joins TRBV19 and TRBJ1-2, with unresolved D. This CDR3 spans 11 amino acids. The V gene's germline CDR1 is LNHDA and CDR2 SQIVND (reference sequence). V lost 7 bases, J lost 7 bases, and 10 bases lay in between. CDR3 in DNA: TGTGCCAGTAAAGTCGCGGGTGGCTACACCTTC. Translation gives CASKVAGGYTF. The variable domain in full, completed from reference TRBV19 and TRBJ1-2, reads DGGITQSPKYLFRKEGQNVTLSCEQNLNHDAMYWYRQDPGQGLRLIYYSQIVNDFQKGDIAEGYSVSREKKESFPLTVTSAQKNPTAFYLCASKVAGGYTFGSGTRLTVV.

The chain couples TRBV4-1 to TRBJ2-5, with 9 bases that match TRBD2. The CDR3 covers 16 residues. Trimming cost V 1 base and J 4 bases; bases outside gene matches: 7. Germline lookup yields CDR1 MGHRA and CDR2 YSYEKL. This CDR3 is CASSQGASGAPETQYF. CDR3 DNA: TGCGCCAGCAGCCAAGGGGCTAGCGGGGCCCCAGAGACCCAGTACTTC.

This chain uses TRBV5-1 with TRBJ2-7, with 7 bases aligning to TRBD1. V lost 4 bases to trimming and J lost 0 bases; unmatched junction nucleotides: 4. Germline CDR1 and CDR2: SGHRS and YFSETQ. The CDR3 has 14 residues. As DNA, the CDR3 is TGCGCCAGCAGCGCGACAGGGAGCTCCTACGAGCAGTACTTC. Protein sequence: CASSATGSSYEQYF.

The chain carries TRBV5-6 and TRBJ1-1; D is undetermined. The CDR3 is 13 amino acids. Trimming took 6 bases from V and 6 from J, leaving 15 bases between them. Looked up from germline, CDR1 is SGHDT and CDR2 is YYEEEE. CDR3 residues: CASKNPEESEAFF. The CDR3 DNA reads as TGTGCCAGCAAGAATCCGGAGGAATCTGAAGCTTTCTTT.

This clone was detected once. V usage is TRBV30 and J usage is TRBJ2-7, with 7 bases aligning to TRBD1. The trim removed 0 bases at V and 3 bases at J, leaving 11 bases unmatched. Germline-derived CDR1 and CDR2 are GTSNPN and SVGIG (reference sequence). CDR3 length: 16 amino acids. The CDR3 DNA reads TGTGCCTGGAGTGTACCCCGGACAGGCCTCGACTACGAGCAGTACTTC. Translating gives CAWSVPRTGLDYEQYF.

The V and J genes are TRBV27 and TRBJ1-2; TRBD1 matches 7 bases. Germline V lookup: CDR1 MNHEY, CDR2 SMNVEV (reference sequence). The V segment lost 6 bases and the J segment 8 bases; nucleotides outside the gene matches: 12. The CDR3 runs to 14 residues. In DNA form, the CDR3 reads TGTGCCAGCAGCCCTGACAGGGAAGTCGGCGGCTACACCTTC. Translated, it gives CASSPDREVGGYTF.

This chain links TRBV5-1 with TRBJ1-1; D unresolved. Germline V gene data show CDR1 as SGHRS and CDR2 as YFSETQ. This CDR3 spans 14 amino acids. Trimming removed 0 bases at V and 2 bases at J, with 8 bases between. CDR3 sequence: CASSLDTVNTEAFF. The CDR3 nucleotides read TGCGCCAGCAGCTTGGATACAGTCAACACTGAAGCTTTCTTT.

The chain has TRBV27 and TRBJ2-1, with 8 bases fitting TRBD2. The J segment lost 5 bases and the V segment lost 2 bases, leaving 14 bases of the junction unmatched. This CDR3 has 18 amino acids. Germline V lookup: CDR1 MNHEY, CDR2 SMNVEV (reference sequence). The CDR3 DNA reads TGTGCCAGCAGTTTACTAGCGGGTAAGAGGCCATACCACAATGAGCAGTTCTTC. It specifies CASSLLAGKRPYHNEQFF.

The rearrangement joins TRBV7-9 to TRBJ2-7, with 12 bases identical to TRBD2. After removal of 5 bases from V and 3 bases from J, the junction contained 8 bases not matched to a gene. Germline V gives CDR1 SEHNR, CDR2 FQNEAQ (reference sequence). The CDR3 runs 16 residues. This chain's CDR3 is CASSPGLAGSSYEQYV. DNA for the CDR3: TGTGCCAGCAGCCCTGGACTAGCGGGATCCAGCTACGAGCAGTACGTC.

The chain uses TRBV19 and TRBJ2-1, with 10 bases aligning to TRBD1. Germline V gives CDR1 LNHDA, CDR2 SQIVND (reference sequence). This CDR3 is 16 amino acids long. V gave up 5 bases and J gave up 6 bases; unmatched junction bases: 10. The CDR3 sequence: CASSYTHGQGVNEQFF. The CDR3 region has the DNA TGTGCCAGTAGTTATACTCACGGACAGGGGGTCAATGAGCAGTTCTTC.

The rearrangement joins TRBV6-4 to TRBJ1-3; TRBD1 is a possible D gene (6 bases). The CDR3 loop spans 17 amino acids. V was trimmed by 7 bases and J by 3 bases, leaving 22 bases between them. The germline V gene encodes CDR1 MRHNA and CDR2 SNTAGT. The CDR3, as DNA: TGTGCCAGCACCCGACTCGGGCGGGGGGCGGATGGAAACACCATATATTTT. Its translation is CASTRLGRGADGNTIYF.

The chain carries TRBV9 and TRBJ2-1; 14 positions match TRBD2. CDR1 SGDLS and CDR2 YYNGEE come from the germline V gene. Losses at the gene ends were 2 bases for V and 7 bases for J; bases not matched to a gene: 5. The CDR3 runs to 16 residues. The CDR3 here is CASSVPGLAGANEQFF. CDR3 nucleotide sequence: TGTGCCAGCAGCGTTCCGGGACTAGCGGGAGCTAATGAGCAGTTCTTC. Variable domain in full (rest from reference TRBV9 and TRBJ2-1): DSGVTQTPKHLITATGQRVTLRCSPRSGDLSVYWYQQSLDQGLQFLIQYYNGEERAKGNILERFSAQQFPDLHSELNLSSLELGDSALYFCASSVPGLAGANEQFFGPGTRLTVL.

V usage is TRBV7-2 and J usage is TRBJ2-7; tentative D call: TRBD2 (6 bases). This CDR3 region has 12 residues. Trimming removed 0 bases from V and 6 bases from J, with 6 bases in between. Germline assignment: CDR1 SGHTA and CDR2 FQGNSA. CDR3 in amino acids: CASSLAGGEQYV. The CDR3 DNA follows: TGTGCCAGCAGCTTAGCGGGAGGCGAGCAGTACGTC.